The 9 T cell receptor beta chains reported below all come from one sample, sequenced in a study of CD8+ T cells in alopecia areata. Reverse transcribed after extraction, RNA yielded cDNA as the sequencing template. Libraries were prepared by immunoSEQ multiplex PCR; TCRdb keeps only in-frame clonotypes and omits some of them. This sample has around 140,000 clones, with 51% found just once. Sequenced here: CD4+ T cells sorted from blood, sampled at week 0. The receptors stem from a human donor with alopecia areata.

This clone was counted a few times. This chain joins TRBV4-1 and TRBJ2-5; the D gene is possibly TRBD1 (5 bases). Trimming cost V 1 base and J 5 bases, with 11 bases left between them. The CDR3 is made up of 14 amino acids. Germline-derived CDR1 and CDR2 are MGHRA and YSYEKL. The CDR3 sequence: CASSQGGAGETQYF. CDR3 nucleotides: TGCGCCAGCAGCCAAGGAGGCGCAGGGGAGACCCAGTACTTC.

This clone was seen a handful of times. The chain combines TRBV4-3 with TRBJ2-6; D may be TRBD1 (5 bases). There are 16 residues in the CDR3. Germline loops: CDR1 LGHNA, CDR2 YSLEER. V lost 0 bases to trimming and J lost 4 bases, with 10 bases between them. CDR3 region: CASSQDLGPGANVLTF. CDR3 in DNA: TGCGCCAGCAGCCAAGATCTGGGGCCCGGGGCCAACGTCCTGACTTTC.

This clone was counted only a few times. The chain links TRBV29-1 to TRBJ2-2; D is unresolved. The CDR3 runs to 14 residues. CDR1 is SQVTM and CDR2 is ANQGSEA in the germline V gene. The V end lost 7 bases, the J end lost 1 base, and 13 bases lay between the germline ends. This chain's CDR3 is CSARPGGNTGELFF. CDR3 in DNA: TGCAGCGCCCGTCCGGGCGGGAACACCGGGGAGCTGTTTTTT.

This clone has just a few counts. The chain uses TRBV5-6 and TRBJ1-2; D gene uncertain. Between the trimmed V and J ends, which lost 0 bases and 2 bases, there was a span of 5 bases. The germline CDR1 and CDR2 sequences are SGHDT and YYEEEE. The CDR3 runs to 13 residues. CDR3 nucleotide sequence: TGTGCCAGCAGCTTGGGACAAAACTATGGCTACACCTTC. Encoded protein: CASSLGQNYGYTF.

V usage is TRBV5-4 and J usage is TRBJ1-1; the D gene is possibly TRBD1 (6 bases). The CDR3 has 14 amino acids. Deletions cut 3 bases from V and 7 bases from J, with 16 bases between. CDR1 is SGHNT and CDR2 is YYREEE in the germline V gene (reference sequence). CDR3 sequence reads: CASSSEGGISEAFF. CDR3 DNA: TGTGCCAGCAGCTCGGAGGGGGGAATCAGTGAAGCTTTCTTT.

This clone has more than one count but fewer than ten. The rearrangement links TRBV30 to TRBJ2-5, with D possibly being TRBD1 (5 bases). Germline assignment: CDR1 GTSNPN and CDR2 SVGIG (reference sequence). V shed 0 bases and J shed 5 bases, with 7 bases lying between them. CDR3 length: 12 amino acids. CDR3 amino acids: CAWSVNRETQYF. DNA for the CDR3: TGTGCCTGGAGTGTAAACAGGGAGACCCAGTACTTC.

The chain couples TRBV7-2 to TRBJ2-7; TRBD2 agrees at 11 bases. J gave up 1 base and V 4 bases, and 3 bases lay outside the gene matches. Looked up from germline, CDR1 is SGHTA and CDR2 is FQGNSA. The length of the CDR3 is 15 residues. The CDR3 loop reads CASSWASGRSYEQYF. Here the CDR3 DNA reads TGTGCCAGCAGCTGGGCTAGCGGGAGGTCCTACGAGCAGTACTTC.

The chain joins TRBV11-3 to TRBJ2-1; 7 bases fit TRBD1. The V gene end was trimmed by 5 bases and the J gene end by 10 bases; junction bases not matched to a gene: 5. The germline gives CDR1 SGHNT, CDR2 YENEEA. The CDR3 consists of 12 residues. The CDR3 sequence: CASSMGQPEQFF. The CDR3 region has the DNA TGTGCCAGCAGCATGGGACAGCCGGAGCAGTTCTTC.

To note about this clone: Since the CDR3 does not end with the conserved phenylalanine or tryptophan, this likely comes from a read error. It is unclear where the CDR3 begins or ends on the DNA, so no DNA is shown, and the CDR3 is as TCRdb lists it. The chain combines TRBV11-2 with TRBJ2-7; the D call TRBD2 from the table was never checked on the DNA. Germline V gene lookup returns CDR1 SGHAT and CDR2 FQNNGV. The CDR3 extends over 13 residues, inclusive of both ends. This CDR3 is CASSLVLVTALSL.